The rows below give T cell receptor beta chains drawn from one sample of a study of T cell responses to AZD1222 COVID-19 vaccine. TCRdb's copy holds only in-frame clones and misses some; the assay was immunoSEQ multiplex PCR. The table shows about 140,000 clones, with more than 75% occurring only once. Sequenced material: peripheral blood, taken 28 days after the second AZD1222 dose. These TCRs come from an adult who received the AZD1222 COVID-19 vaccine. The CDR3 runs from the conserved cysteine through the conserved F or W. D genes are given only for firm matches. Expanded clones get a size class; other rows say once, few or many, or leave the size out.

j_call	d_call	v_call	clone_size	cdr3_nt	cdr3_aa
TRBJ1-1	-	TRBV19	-	TGTGCCAGTAGTATTGGTTCAGGGATCACTGAAGCTTTCTTT	CASSIGSGITEAFF
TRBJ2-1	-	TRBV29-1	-	TGCAGCGTTGCAGGGGCCGGAAATGGACTGGAGATCTTC	CSVAGAGNGLEIF
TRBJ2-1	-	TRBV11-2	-	TGTGCCAGCAGCTCACGGGTGAGCTCCTACAATGAGCAGTTCTTC	CASSSRVSSYNEQFF
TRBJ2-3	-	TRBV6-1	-	TGTGCCAGCAGTGAGGGCAGGACCGTGGATACGCAGTATTTT	CASSEGRTVDTQYF
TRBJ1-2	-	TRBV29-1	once	TGCAGCGTTGATCAAACGGGGGCCGGCTATGGCTACACCTTC	CSVDQTGAGYGYTF
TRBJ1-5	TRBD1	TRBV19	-	TGTGCTTCGACAGGGAGTCGGCGACAGCCCCAGCATTTT	CASTGSRRQPQHF
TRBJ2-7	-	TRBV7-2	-	TGTGCCAGCAGCTCGCCTACAGTAAGCAGACACGAGCAGTACTTC	CASSSPTVSRHEQYF
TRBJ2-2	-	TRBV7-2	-	TGTGCCAGCAGCTTAAGGAGGGACACCGGGGAGCTGTTTTTT	CASSLRRDTGELFF
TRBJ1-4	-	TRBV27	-	TGTGCCAGCAGTTTAGGGATCGGGGGCGGAGAAAAACTGTTTTTT	CASSLGIGGGEKLFF
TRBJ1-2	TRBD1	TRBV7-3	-	TGTGCCAGCAGCTCCACGACAGGGGGAAATGATGGCTACACCTTC	CASSSTTGGNDGYTF
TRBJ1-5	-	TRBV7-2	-	TGTGCCAGCAGCCCGGGATTTAGCAATCAGCCCCAGCATTTT	CASSPGFSNQPQHF
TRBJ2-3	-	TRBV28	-	TGTGCCAGGGTAGAGAGGGATTCAGATACGCAGTATTTT	CARVERDSDTQYF
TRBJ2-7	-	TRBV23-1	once	TGCGCCAGCAGGCGCGGTACTATTTCCCACTACGAGCAGTACTTC	CASRRGTISHYEQYF
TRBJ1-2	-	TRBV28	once	TGTGCCAGCAGTAAGGGGAATATAGTGGCTGGCTACACCTTC	CASSKGNIVAGYTF
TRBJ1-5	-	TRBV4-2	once	TGTGCCAGCAGCCAGGATAGGGGGAAGTATCAGCCCCAGCATTTT	CASSQDRGKYQPQHF
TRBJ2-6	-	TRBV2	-	TGTGCCAGCAATATTGGGGACTCTGGGGCCAACGTCCTGACTTTC	CASNIGDSGANVLTF
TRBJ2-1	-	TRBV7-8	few	TGTGCCAGCAGCTTGGGACGGAGTTACAATGAGCAGTTCTTC	CASSLGRSYNEQFF
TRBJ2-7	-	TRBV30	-	TGTGCCTGGAGTCTCCAGGGCCACGAGCAGTACTTC	CAWSLQGHEQYF
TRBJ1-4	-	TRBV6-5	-	TGTGCCAGCAGTACTACTGCCGGGACCCTGTTTTTT	CASSTTAGTLFF
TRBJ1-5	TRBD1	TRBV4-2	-	TGTGCCAGCAGCGTTCGGGACAGGGGGCAGCAGCCCCAGCATTTT	CASSVRDRGQQPQHF
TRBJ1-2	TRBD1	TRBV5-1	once	TGCGCCAGCAGCTTGGATTCAACAGGGGATCGGTACACCTTC	CASSLDSTGDRYTF
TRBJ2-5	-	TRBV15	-	TGTGCCACCAGCCCCCGGGGTGAGGGAGTGAAGACCCAGTACTTC	CATSPRGEGVKTQYF
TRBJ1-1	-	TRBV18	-	TGTGCCAGCTCTGACAGAGCCCGAGATAACACTGAAGCTTTCTTT	CASSDRARDNTEAFF
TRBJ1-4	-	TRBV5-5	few	TGTGCCAGCAGCCCCCGCCAAGCAGCTAATGAAAAACTGTTTTTT	CASSPRQAANEKLFF
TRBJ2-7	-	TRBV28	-	TGTGCCAGCAGTCCTCCAGACAGGCTCTACGAGCAGTACTTC	CASSPPDRLYEQYF
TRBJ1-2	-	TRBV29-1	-	TGCAGCGTTGAAGATCAATTGTTAGGCGGAGGGGGCTACACCTTC	CSVEDQLLGGGGYTF
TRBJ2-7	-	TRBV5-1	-	TGCGCCAGCAGCTCCCCGGGGCAGTACTTC	CASSSPGQYF
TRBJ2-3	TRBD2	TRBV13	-	TGTGCCAGCAGCTTAACCGGGGGGGATACAGATACGCAGTATTTT	CASSLTGGDTDTQYF
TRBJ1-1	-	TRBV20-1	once	TGCAGTGCACACCGGAACACTGAAGCTTTCTTT	CSAHRNTEAFF
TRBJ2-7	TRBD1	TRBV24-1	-	TGTGCCACCAGTGATTTGCAGGGGGCGCGTCCCTACGAGCAGTACTTC	CATSDLQGARPYEQYF
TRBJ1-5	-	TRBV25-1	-	TGTGCCAGCCAACATTCAGGGTTCAGCAATCAGCCCCAGCATTTT	CASQHSGFSNQPQHF
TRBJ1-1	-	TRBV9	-	TGTGCCAGCAGCCAGGGATACACTGAAGCTTTCTTT	CASSQGYTEAFF
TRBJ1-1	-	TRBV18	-	TGTGCCAGCTCACCATCAGACACCGGCGGAACTGAAGCTTTCTTT	CASSPSDTGGTEAFF
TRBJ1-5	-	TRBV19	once	TGTGCCAGTAGTATCATAGGGTCGCGTCAGCCCCAGCATTTT	CASSIIGSRQPQHF